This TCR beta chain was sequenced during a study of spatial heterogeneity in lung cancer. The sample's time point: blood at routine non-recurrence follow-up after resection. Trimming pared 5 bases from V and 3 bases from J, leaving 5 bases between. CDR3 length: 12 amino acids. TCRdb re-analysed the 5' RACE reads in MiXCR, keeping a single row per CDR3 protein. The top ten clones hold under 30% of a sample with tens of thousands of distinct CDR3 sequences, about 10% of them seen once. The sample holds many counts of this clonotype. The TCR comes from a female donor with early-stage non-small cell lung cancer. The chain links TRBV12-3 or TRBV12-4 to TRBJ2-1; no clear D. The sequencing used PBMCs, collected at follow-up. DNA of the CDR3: TGTGCCAGCAGTGCTGACTACAATGAGCAGTTCTTC. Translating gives CASSADYNEQFF.